The 21 T cell receptor beta chains listed next were all sequenced from one sample in a study of Ad26.COV2.S vaccination and SARS-CoV-2 variants. Sequencing was performed with immunoSEQ multiplex PCR; in TCRdb, only in-frame clones are kept and a portion is missing. The table shows hundreds of thousands of clones, with roughly 90% occurring only once. Treatment reported: around 19 received Ad26.COV2.S at low or high dose, single or two shots; roughly 5 received placebo; per-sample allocation not given. The samples were gathered on day 63 after the first injection of vaccine or placebo. Sequenced here: peripheral blood, sampled in a trial of Ad26.COV2.S vaccine versus placebo. Source of these receptors: a person between 18 and 65 years old who received the Ad26.COV2.S COVID-19 vaccine or a placebo.

There are a few counts of this clone. This rearrangement joins TRBV7-9 to TRBJ2-1; TRBD2 agrees at 10 bases. V lost 5 bases, J lost 8 bases, and 9 bases stayed unmatched. Germline-derived CDR1 and CDR2 are SEHNR and FQNEAQ (reference sequence). This CDR3 spans 15 amino acids. The CDR3 DNA is TGTGCCAGCAGCGAAACCACTAGCGGGAAGGATGAGCAGTTCTTC. Protein sequence: CASSETTSGKDEQFF.

In DNA form, the CDR3 reads TGCGCCAGCAGCAGCCGCCCCGGGAATGAGCAGTTCTTC. Its protein is CASSSRPGNEQFF. The rearrangement links TRBV5-1 to TRBJ2-1; no definite D call. V was clipped by 4 bases and J by 7 bases, with 12 bases between them. The CDR3 spans 13 residues. Germline V gives CDR1 SGHRS, CDR2 YFSETQ.

The J gene is TRBJ1-6, the V gene TRBV6-4; 8 bases line up with TRBD1. Per the germline V gene, CDR1 is MRHNA and CDR2 is SNTAGT. With V trimmed by 5 bases and J by 6 bases, 3 bases remained unmatched. The CDR3 runs 14 residues. Here the CDR3 DNA reads TGTGCCAGCAGTCAAACAGGGGGTAATTCACCCCTCCACTTT. Protein product: CASSQTGGNSPLHF.

This clone was counted once. This rearrangement joins TRBV12-3 or TRBV12-4 to TRBJ2-5; D may correspond to TRBD1 or TRBD2 (5 bases each). The CDR3 extends over 12 amino acids. V lost 4 bases and J lost 5, with 8 bases in between. The CDR3 bases are TGTGCCAGCAGTTGGGACGCGGAGACCCAGTACTTC. Translating it yields CASSWDAETQYF.

This chain joins TRBV30 and TRBJ2-7; possibly TRBD2 for D (6 bases). There are 14 residues in the CDR3. V gave up 0 bases and J gave up 4 bases, with 13 bases separating them. Germline assignment: CDR1 GTSNPN and CDR2 SVGIG (reference sequence). CDR3 coding DNA: TGTGCCTGGAGTGTAGGAGGGGCCCAATACGAGCAGTACTTC. It is translated as CAWSVGGAQYEQYF.

The chain combines TRBV12-3 or TRBV12-4 with TRBJ1-4; D is undetermined. V was clipped by 2 bases and J by 5 bases, with 3 bases between them. The CDR3 runs to 12 residues. CDR3 DNA sequence: TGTGCCAGCAGTTTAACCAATGAAAAACTGTTTTTT. Its translation: CASSLTNEKLFF.

The chain joins TRBV7-9 to TRBJ1-6; 7 bases are shared with TRBD1. This CDR3 spans 14 amino acids. CDR1 and CDR2 (germline): SEHNR, FQNEAQ (reference sequence). After removal of 0 bases from V and 7 bases from J, the junction contained 0 bases not matched to a gene. The CDR3 protein is CASSLAGQNSPLHF. The DNA of the CDR3 is TGTGCCAGCAGCTTAGCGGGACAGAATTCACCCCTCCACTTT. The variable domain in full, with the rest retrieved from reference TRBV7-9 and TRBJ1-6, is DTGVSQNPRHKITKRGQNVTFRCDPISEHNRLYWYRQTLGQGPEFLTYFQNEAQLEKSRLLSDRFSAERPKGSFSTLEIQRTEQGDSAMYLCASSLAGQNSPLHFGNGTRLTVT.

This clone was counted a single time. The genes are TRBV19 and TRBJ1-2, with D tentatively TRBD1 (5 bases). The CDR3 covers 13 residues. CDR1 is LNHDA, CDR2 SQIVND, per germline (reference sequence). V dropped 6 bases and J dropped 7 bases, with 15 bases sitting between them. CDR3 DNA: TGTGCCAGTAGCCCGGGACTTAGGCGTGGCTACACCTTC. Translating it yields CASSPGLRRGYTF.

The chain is built from TRBV4-3 and TRBJ2-1; 12 nucleotides line up with TRBD2. Losses at the gene ends were 0 bases for V and 4 bases for J; bases not matched to a gene: 10. The CDR3 covers 19 residues. CDR1 is LGHNA and CDR2 is YSLEER in the germline V gene. CDR3 protein: CASSQDRWLAGGPYNEQFF. CDR3 in DNA: TGCGCCAGCAGCCAAGATAGGTGGCTAGCGGGAGGGCCTTACAATGAGCAGTTCTTC.

The V call is TRBV28, the J call TRBJ1-3, with D unclear. Germline V CDR1 and CDR2: MDHEN, SYDVKM. V gave up 3 bases and J gave up 4 bases, with 7 bases separating them. CDR3 length: 13 amino acids. The CDR3 loop reads CASSLNRGNTIYF. DNA for the CDR3: TGTGCCAGCAGTTTGAACAGAGGAAACACCATATATTTT.

The V call is TRBV20-1, the J call TRBJ2-7; weak D call: TRBD2 (6 bases). The ends were cut back, 3 bases at V and 7 bases at J, with 22 bases in the middle. The CDR3 is 15 amino acids. The germline V gene has CDR1 DFQATT and CDR2 SNEGSKA (reference sequence). The CDR3 DNA is TGCAGTGCTAGTTTGACTGGAGGGCTACCGGGAGAGCAGTACTTC. This encodes CSASLTGGLPGEQYF.

This rearrangement joins TRBV7-9 to TRBJ1-5, with a possible D match to TRBD1 (5 bases). This CDR3 spans 15 amino acids. V lost 1 base, J lost 2 bases, and 9 bases lay in between. Per germline, CDR1 SEHNR and CDR2 FQNEAQ (reference sequence). The DNA of the CDR3 is TGTGCCAGCAGCTTAGAGAAAGGGGGCAATCAGCCCCAGCATTTT. Protein: CASSLEKGGNQPQHF.

The chain recombines TRBV28 with TRBJ1-5; tentative D call: TRBD1 (5 bases). V lost 6 bases, J lost 3 bases, and 15 bases lay in between. CDR1 is MDHEN and CDR2 is SYDVKM in the germline V gene. The CDR3 is made up of 15 amino acids. The CDR3 is CASSTIQENNQPQHF. The CDR3 DNA reads as TGTGCCAGCAGCACGATACAGGAGAACAATCAGCCCCAGCATTTT.

The rearrangement joins TRBV29-1 to TRBJ1-1; 9 positions match TRBD1. The CDR3 contains 13 residues. Germline CDR1 and CDR2: SQVTM and ANQGSEA. Unmatched junction bases numbered 3, after V lost 6 bases and J lost 1 base. The CDR3 DNA reads TGCAGCGTCATGACAGGGGGGAACACTGAAGCTTTCTTT. It yields the protein CSVMTGGNTEAFF.

DNA of the CDR3: TGCGCCAGCAGCCAAGGGCCGACTAGCGGGACAACCTACGAGCAGTACTTC. Translation gives CASSQGPTSGTTYEQYF. This sequence joins TRBV4-1 and TRBJ2-7; 11 bases map to TRBD2. The CDR3 covers 17 residues. The V segment lost 1 base and the J segment 2 bases; nucleotides outside the gene matches: 7. Germline V gives CDR1 MGHRA, CDR2 YSYEKL.

This clone appeared a single time. The chain joins TRBV27 to TRBJ2-1; D is possibly TRBD2 (6 bases). Deletions cut 0 bases from V and 8 bases from J, with 20 bases between. This CDR3 is built from 17 residues. Germline assignment: CDR1 MNHEY and CDR2 SMNVEV (reference sequence). In DNA, the CDR3 is TGTGCCAGCAGTTTATCCCCCTCGGCGGGGAAAAGGGATGAGCAGTTCTTC. Its protein product is CASSLSPSAGKRDEQFF.

The chain couples TRBV2 to TRBJ2-5; tentatively, D is TRBD1 or TRBD2 (6 bases each). V lost 3 bases and J lost 0, with 14 bases in between. Germline loops: CDR1 SNHLY, CDR2 FYNNEI. The CDR3 is made up of 16 amino acids. The DNA for the CDR3 is TGTGCCAGCAGTGAGATGGAGGGGGAGTACCAAGAGACCCAGTACTTC. This encodes CASSEMEGEYQETQYF.

This clone was observed a few times. V is TRBV19 and J is TRBJ2-2; TRBD1 agrees at 8 bases. V lost 4 bases and J lost 2; bases outside the gene matches: 9. The CDR3 totals 17 residues. The germline V gene has CDR1 LNHDA and CDR2 SQIVND (reference sequence). The chain's CDR3 is CASSRGTGVPNTGELFF. The CDR3 DNA reads TGTGCCAGTAGTAGAGGGACAGGAGTCCCAAACACCGGGGAGCTGTTTTTT.

Only one count was recorded for this clone. This chain uses TRBV7-2 with TRBJ2-5, with D possibly being TRBD1 (5 bases). Looked up from germline, CDR1 is SGHTA and CDR2 is FQGNSA. The CDR3 length is 13 residues. The ends were cut back, 6 bases at V and 0 bases at J, with 8 bases in the middle. The DNA for the CDR3 is TGTGCCAGCAGGATGGACAACCAAGAGACCCAGTACTTC. This gives the protein CASRMDNQETQYF.

This sequence joins TRBV7-2 and TRBJ1-2; maybe TRBD1 (5 bases). The CDR3 consists of 14 residues. The germline V gene encodes CDR1 SGHTA and CDR2 FQGNSA. V lost 1 base, J lost 6 bases, and 12 bases lay in between. The CDR3 is CASSLVGRGDGYTF. CDR3 coding DNA: TGTGCCAGCAGCTTAGTGGGGCGCGGCGATGGCTACACCTTC.

The CDR3 sequence is CASSFLGTAYGYTF. The CDR3 coding sequence is TGTGCCAGCAGTTTTTTGGGGACAGCTTATGGCTACACCTTC. The chain carries TRBV27 and TRBJ1-2, with TRBD1 matching 7 bases. The V segment lost 3 bases and the J segment 5 bases; nucleotides outside the gene matches: 6. The CDR3 is made up of 14 amino acids. Germline V gene sequence: CDR1 MNHEY, CDR2 SMNVEV (reference sequence).